Listed here are 4 T cell receptor beta chains from one sample, sequenced in a study of shared clonotypes between healthy human individuals. Data came from immunoSEQ multiplex PCR; TCRdb stores just in-frame clones and leaves some out. The data show 2 million to 2.5 million clones, with approximately 94% seen just once and 0.36% held by the top ten. Specimen: naive CD4+ T cells from PBMCs. Subset of the sample: CD45RA+ positively selected. These TCRs come from a man aged 18 to 29 in good health. Some clones in this sample may be carry-over from other donors' samples.

V gene TRBV6-1 combines with J gene TRBJ1-1, with 8 bases fitting TRBD1. This CDR3 is built from 15 residues. V gave up 6 bases and J gave up 7 bases; unmatched junction bases: 13. CDR1 is MNHNS and CDR2 is SASEGT in the germline V gene. This chain's CDR3 is CASRTQLTGANEAFF. The CDR3, as DNA: TGTGCCAGCAGGACCCAATTGACAGGGGCGAATGAAGCTTTCTTT.

The rearrangement links TRBV7-3 to TRBJ2-6; 7 bases fit TRBD1. V lost 1 base, J lost 0 bases, and 15 bases stayed unmatched. The germline V gene encodes CDR1 SGHTA and CDR2 FQGTGA. There are 21 residues in the CDR3. This CDR3 reads CASSLMGFPAGGSSGANVLTF. In nucleotides, the CDR3 is TGTGCCAGCAGCTTAATGGGGTTTCCTGCAGGGGGTAGCTCTGGGGCCAACGTCCTGACTTTC.

V usage is TRBV10-3 and J usage is TRBJ2-1, with 12 bases matching TRBD2. CDR1 is ENHRY, CDR2 SYGVKD, per germline. The CDR3 spans 14 residues. V shed 4 bases, J shed 7 bases, and the junction held 2 bases outside the gene matches. The CDR3 nucleotides are TGTGCCATCAGTGCGACTAGCGGGAGAAATGAGCAGTTCTTC. This sequence encodes CAISATSGRNEQFF.

The V gene is TRBV7-2, the J gene TRBJ2-7; D gene ambiguous. The length of the CDR3 is 14 residues. Trimming removed 5 bases at V and 7 bases at J, with 18 bases between. From germline, CDR1 is SGHTA and CDR2 FQGNSA. The CDR3 protein is CASSNAPGGGEQYF. The CDR3 bases are TGTGCCAGCAGCAACGCCCCTGGTGGCGGTGAGCAGTACTTC. The full variable domain, in which reference TRBV7-2 and TRBJ2-7 provide the parts outside the CDR3, is GAGVSQSPSNKVTEKGKDVELRCDPISGHTALYWYRQSLGQGLEFLIYFQGNSAPDKSGLPSDRFSAERTGGSVSTLTIQRTQQEDSAVYLCASSNAPGGGEQYFGPGTRLTVT.